This T cell receptor (beta chain) was captured by sequencing in a study of PD-1 blockade in classical Hodgkin lymphoma. Background on the study: Intravenous nivolumab at 3 mg/kg was given to patients every 2 weeks.

This table comes from immunoSEQ multiplex PCR, and its TCRdb copy is limited to in-frame clones, with some not included. The table has tens of thousands of clones, around 67% seen once; the top ten hold roughly 15%. To note about this clone: Its antigen is as yet unknown.

Each patient's relapse followed autologous stem cell transplantation, and brentuximab vedotin exposure varied. General study results and limits: Patients who began taking nivolumab under 1 year after ASCT were left out. A reduction in baseline TCR diversity was reportedly seen in newly diagnosed patients relative to healthy donors.

Losses at the gene ends were 3 bases for V and 3 bases for J; bases not matched to a gene: 3. In germline, CDR1 is MNHEY, CDR2 SVGAGI. The length of the CDR3 is 15 residues. This TCR was recovered from a human donor with classical Hodgkin lymphoma. The sample was peripheral blood mononuclear cells (PBMCs), taken before the second cycle of nivolumab. The rearrangement links TRBV6-5 to TRBJ1-4; 8 bases align to TRBD1. The DNA for the CDR3 is TGTGCCAGCAGTTATCAGGGGGCAGCTAATGAAAAACTGTTTTTT. Its protein is CASSYQGAANEKLFF.